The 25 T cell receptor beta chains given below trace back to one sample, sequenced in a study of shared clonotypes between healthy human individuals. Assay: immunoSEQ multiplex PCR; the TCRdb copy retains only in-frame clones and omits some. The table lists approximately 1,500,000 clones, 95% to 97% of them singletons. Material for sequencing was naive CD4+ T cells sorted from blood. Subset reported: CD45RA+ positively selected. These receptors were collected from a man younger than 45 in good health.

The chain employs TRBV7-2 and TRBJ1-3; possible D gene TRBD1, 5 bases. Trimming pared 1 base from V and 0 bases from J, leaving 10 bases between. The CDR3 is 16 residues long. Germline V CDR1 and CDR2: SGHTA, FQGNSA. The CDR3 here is CASSLGPGLSGNTIYF. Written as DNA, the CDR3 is TGTGCCAGCAGCTTAGGTCCAGGGCTCTCTGGAAACACCATATATTTT.

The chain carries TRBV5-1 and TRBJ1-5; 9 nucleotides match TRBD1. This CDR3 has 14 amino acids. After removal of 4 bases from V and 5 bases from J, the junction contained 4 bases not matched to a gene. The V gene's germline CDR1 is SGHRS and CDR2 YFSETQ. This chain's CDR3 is CASSVRQGDQPQHF. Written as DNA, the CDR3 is TGCGCCAGCAGCGTTCGACAGGGGGATCAGCCCCAGCATTTT.

In DNA form, the CDR3 reads TGTGCCAGCACCCGAACGGGGGATAACACTGAAGCTTTCTTT. It translates to CASTRTGDNTEAFF. V gene TRBV25-1 combines with J gene TRBJ1-1, with D possibly matching TRBD1 (5 bases). This CDR3 spans 14 amino acids. V was shortened by 7 bases and J by 2 bases, with 14 bases between the two germline ends. CDR1 MGHDK and CDR2 SYGVNS come from the germline V gene.

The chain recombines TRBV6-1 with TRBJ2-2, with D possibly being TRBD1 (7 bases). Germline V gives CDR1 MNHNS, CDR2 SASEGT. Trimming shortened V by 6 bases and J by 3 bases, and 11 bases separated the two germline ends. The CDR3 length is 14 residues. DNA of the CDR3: TGTGCCAGCAGGCGGGACAGAGACACCGGGGAGCTGTTTTTT. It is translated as CASRRDRDTGELFF.

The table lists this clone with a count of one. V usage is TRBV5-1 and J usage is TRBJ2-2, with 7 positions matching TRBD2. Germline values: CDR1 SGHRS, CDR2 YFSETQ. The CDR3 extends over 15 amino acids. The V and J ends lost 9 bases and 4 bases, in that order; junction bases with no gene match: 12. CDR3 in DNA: TGCGCCACTAGGGAGGGCCTAGCTCGCACCGGGGAGCTGTTTTTT. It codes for CATREGLARTGELFF.

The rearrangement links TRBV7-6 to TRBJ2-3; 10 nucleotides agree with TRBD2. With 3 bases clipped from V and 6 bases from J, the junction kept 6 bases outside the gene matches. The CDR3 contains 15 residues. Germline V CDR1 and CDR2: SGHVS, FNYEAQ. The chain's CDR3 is CASSFTERGGDTQYF. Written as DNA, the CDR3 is TGTGCCAGCAGCTTTACCGAGCGGGGGGGGGATACGCAGTATTTT. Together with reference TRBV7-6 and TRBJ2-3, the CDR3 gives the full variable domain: GAGVSQSPRYKVTKRGQDVALRCDPISGHVSLYWYRQALGQGPEFLTYFNYEAQQDKSGLPNDRFSAERPEGSISTLTIQRTEQRDSAMYRCASSFTERGGDTQYFGPGTRLTVL.

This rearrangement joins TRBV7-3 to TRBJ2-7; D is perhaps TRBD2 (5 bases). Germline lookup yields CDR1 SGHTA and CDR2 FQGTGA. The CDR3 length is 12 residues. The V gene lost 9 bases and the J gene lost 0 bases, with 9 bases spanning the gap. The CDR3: CARRRDSYEQYF. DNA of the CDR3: TGTGCCAGGAGACGGGACTCCTACGAGCAGTACTTC.

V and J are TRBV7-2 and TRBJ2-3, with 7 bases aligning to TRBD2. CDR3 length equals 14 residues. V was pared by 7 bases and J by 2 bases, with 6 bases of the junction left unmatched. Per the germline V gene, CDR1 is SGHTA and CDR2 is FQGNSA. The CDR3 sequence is CASIRTRNTDTQYF. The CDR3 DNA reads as TGTGCCAGCATCCGGACTAGAAACACAGATACGCAGTATTTT.

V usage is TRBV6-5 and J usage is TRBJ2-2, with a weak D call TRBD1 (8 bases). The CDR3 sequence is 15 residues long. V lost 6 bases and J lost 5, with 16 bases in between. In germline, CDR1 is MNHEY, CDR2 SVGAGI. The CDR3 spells CASSKQGGLTGELFF. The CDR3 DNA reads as TGTGCCAGCAGCAAACAGGGGGGGCTTACCGGGGAGCTGTTTTTT.

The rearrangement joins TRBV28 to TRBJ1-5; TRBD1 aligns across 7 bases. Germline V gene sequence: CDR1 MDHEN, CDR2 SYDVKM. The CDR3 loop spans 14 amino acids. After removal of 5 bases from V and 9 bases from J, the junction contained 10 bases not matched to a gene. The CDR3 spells CASSIRTGPRPQHF. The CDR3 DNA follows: TGTGCCAGCAGTATAAGGACAGGCCCTAGGCCCCAGCATTTT. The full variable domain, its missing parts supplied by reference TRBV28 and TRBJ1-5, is DVKVTQSSRYLVKRTGEKVFLECVQDMDHENMFWYRQDPGLGLRLIYFSYDVKMKEKGDIPEGYSVSREKKERFSLILESASTNQTSMYLCASSIRTGPRPQHFGDGTRLSIL.

The CDR3 protein is CSQQQGDTIYF. For the CDR3, the DNA is TGCAGCCAACAACAAGGGGACACCATATATTTT. This sequence joins TRBV29-1 and TRBJ1-3; possible D gene TRBD1, 5 bases. The V end was cut by 8 bases, the J end by 8 bases, with 13 bases between. This CDR3 spans 11 amino acids. The germline V gene has CDR1 SQVTM and CDR2 ANQGSEA.

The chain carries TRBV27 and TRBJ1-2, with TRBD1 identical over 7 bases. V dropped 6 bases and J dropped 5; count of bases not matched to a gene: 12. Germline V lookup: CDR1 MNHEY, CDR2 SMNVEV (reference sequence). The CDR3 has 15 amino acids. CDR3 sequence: CASRDLQGKGYGYTF. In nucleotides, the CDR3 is TGTGCCAGCAGGGACTTACAGGGGAAAGGGTATGGCTACACCTTC.

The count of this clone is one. The CDR3 here is CASSLVIGGAFF. CDR3 DNA sequence: TGTGCCAGCAGCTTAGTCATAGGGGGAGCTTTCTTT. The gene calls are TRBV11-2 and TRBJ1-1, with a tentative D call TRBD1 (6 bases). The CDR3 contains 12 residues. Germline V gene sequence: CDR1 SGHAT, CDR2 FQNNGV. V dropped 1 base and J dropped 10 bases, with 10 bases sitting between them.

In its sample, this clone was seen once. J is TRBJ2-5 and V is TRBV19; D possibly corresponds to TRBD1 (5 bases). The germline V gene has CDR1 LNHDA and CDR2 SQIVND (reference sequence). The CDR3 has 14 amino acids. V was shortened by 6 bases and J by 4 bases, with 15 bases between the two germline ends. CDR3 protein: CASSKTARGETQYF. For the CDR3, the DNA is TGTGCCAGTAGCAAGACAGCTAGGGGAGAGACCCAGTACTTC.

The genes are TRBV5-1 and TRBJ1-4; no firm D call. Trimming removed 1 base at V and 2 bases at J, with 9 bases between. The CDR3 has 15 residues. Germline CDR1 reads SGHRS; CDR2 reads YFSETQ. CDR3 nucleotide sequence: TGCGCCAGCAGCTTGCGGCCAGCGACTAATGAAAAACTGTTTTTT. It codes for CASSLRPATNEKLFF. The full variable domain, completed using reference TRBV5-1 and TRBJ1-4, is KAGVTQTPRYLIKTRGQQVTLSCSPISGHRSVSWYQQTPGQGLQFLFEYFSETQRNKGNFPGRFSGRQFSNSRSEMNVSTLELGDSALYLCASSLRPATNEKLFFGSGTQLSVL.

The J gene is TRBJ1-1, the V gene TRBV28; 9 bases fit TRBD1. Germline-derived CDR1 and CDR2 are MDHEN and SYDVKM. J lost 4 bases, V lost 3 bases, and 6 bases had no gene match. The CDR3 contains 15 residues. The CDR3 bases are TGTGCCAGCAGTTTCTCGGGACAGGGTAGCACTGAAGCTTTCTTT. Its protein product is CASSFSGQGSTEAFF.

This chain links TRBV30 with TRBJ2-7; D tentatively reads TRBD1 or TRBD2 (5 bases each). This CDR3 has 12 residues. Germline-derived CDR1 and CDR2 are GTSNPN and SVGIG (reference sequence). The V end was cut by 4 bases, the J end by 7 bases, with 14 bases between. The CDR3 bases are TGTGCCTGGACCGGGGACGCCTGGGAGCAGTACTTC. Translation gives CAWTGDAWEQYF.

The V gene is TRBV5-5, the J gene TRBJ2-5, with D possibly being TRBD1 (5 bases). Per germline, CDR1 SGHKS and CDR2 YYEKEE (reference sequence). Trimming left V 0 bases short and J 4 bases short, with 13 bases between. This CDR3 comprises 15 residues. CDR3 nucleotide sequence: TGTGCCAGCAGCTTGGAGACAATTAGGGGAGAGACCCAGTACTTC. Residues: CASSLETIRGETQYF.

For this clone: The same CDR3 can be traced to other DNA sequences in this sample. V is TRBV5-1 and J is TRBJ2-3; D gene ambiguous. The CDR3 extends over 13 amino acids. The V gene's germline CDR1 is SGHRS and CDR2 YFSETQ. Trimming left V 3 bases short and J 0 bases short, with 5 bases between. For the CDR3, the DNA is TGCGCCAGCAGCTCTTCTAGCACAGATACGCAGTATTTT. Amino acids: CASSSSSTDTQYF.

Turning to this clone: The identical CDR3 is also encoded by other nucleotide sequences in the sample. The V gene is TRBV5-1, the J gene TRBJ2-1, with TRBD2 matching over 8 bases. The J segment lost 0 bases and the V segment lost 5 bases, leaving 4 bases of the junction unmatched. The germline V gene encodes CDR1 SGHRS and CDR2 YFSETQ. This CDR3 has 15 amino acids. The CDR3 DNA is TGCGCCAGCAGTCTTAGCGGGACCTCCTACAATGAGCAGTTCTTC. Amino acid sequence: CASSLSGTSYNEQFF. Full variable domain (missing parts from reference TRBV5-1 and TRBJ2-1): KAGVTQTPRYLIKTRGQQVTLSCSPISGHRSVSWYQQTPGQGLQFLFEYFSETQRNKGNFPGRFSGRQFSNSRSEMNVSTLELGDSALYLCASSLSGTSYNEQFFGPGTRLTVL.

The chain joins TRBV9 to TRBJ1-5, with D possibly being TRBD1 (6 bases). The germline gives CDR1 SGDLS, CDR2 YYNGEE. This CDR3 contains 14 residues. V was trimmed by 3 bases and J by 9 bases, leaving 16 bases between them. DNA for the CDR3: TGTGCCAGCAGCGCAAACAGGGAGCCAATGCCCCAGCATTTT. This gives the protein CASSANREPMPQHF.

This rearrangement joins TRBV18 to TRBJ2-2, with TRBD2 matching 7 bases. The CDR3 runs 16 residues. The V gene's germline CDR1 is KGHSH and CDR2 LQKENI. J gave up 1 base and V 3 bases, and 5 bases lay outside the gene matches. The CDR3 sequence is CASSPLSGENTGELFF. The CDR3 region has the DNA TGTGCCAGCTCACCCCTGAGCGGGGAGAACACCGGGGAGCTGTTTTTT.

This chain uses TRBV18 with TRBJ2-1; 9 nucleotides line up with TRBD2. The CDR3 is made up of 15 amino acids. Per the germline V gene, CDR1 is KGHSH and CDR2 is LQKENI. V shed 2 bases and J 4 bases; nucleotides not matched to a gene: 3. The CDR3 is CASSPWREGYNEQFF. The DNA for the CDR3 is TGTGCCAGCTCACCATGGCGGGAGGGATACAATGAGCAGTTCTTC.

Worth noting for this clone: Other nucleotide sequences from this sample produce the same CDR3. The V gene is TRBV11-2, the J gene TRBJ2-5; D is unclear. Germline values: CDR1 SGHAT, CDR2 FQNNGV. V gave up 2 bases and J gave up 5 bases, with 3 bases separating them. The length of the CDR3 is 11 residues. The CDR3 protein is CASSLYETQYF. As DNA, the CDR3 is TGTGCCAGCAGCTTATATGAGACCCAGTACTTC.

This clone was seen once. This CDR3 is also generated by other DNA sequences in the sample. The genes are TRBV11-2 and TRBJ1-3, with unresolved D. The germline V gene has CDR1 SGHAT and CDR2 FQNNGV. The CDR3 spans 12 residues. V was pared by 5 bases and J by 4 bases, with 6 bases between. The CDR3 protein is CASSTPGNTIYF. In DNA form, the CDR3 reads TGTGCCAGCAGCACGCCCGGAAACACCATATATTTT.